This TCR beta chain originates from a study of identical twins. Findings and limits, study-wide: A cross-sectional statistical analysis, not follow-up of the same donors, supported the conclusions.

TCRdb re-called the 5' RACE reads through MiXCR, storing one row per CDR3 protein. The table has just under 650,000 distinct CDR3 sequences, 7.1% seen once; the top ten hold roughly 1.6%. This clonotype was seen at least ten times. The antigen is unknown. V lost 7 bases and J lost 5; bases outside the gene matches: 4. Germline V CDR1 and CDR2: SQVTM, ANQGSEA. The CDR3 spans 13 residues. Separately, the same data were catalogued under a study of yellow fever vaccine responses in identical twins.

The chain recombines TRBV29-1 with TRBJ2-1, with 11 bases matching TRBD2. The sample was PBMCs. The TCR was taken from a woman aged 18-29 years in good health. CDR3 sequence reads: CSGRLAGNNEQFF. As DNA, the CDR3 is TGCAGCGGCCGACTAGCGGGGAACAATGAGCAGTTCTTC.